This TCR beta chain originates from a study of T cell changes during pregnancy in multiple sclerosis. The V gene's germline CDR1 is SGHRS and CDR2 YFSETQ. The CDR3 has 14 residues. The V and J ends lost 4 bases and 0 bases respectively, with 10 bases between them. The assay was immunoSEQ multiplex PCR, and TCRdb's table has in-frame clones only and misses some. This sample has some 45,000 clones, with roughly 85% found just once. Sample: CD4+ T cells from peripheral blood mononuclear cells, taken after pregnancy. This receptor was taken from a female donor with multiple sclerosis, enrolled in a pregnancy study. This chain joins TRBV5-1 and TRBJ1-1; the D gene is possibly TRBD1 (5 bases). CDR3 region: CASSLTVMNTEAFF. Written as DNA, the CDR3 is TGCGCCAGCAGCCTGACAGTTATGAACACTGAAGCTTTCTTT.